This T cell receptor (beta chain) was sequenced during a study of blood T cell repertoires in COVID-19. In the study overall: COVID-19 samples collected from the United States, Italy and Spain covered acute and convalescent phases. Sample material is recorded as cDNA or gDNA derived from T cells, B-cell-depleted T cells, or PBMCs.

Between the trimmed V and J ends, which lost 0 bases and 3 bases, there was a span of 11 bases. Germline values: CDR1 LNHNV, CDR2 YYDKDF (reference sequence). The CDR3 is made up of 15 amino acids. In the source study's methods: For nucleated cells, counts were estimated from reference gene primer amplification. Here immunoSEQ multiplex PCR was the method, and the copy in TCRdb shows in-frame clones only, minus some. The V and J calls and clone size are taken from that table; D and trimming were inferred from the DNA. In the table there are more than 250,000 clones, about four fifths of which are singletons.

The receptor's source is a woman in her fifties or sixties with acute or convalescent COVID-19. The material sequenced was peripheral blood. The chain is built from TRBV15 and TRBJ1-2; perhaps TRBD1 as D (5 bases). Here the CDR3 DNA reads TGTGCCACCAGCAGAGATGTAGGGGTGGACTATGGCTACACCTTC. Translated: CATSRDVGVDYGYTF.